These 30 T cell receptor beta chains originate from one sample sequenced in a study of monozygotic twins with inflammatory bowel disease. TCRdb reanalyzed the 5' RACE reads, giving one entry per CDR3 protein sequence and no DNA. The sample has approximately 400,000 distinct CDR3 sequences. The sequencing sample was made of blood. The receptors originated from a human donor with ulcerative colitis or Crohn's disease, or a healthy co-twin of an affected twin (not recorded which).

V is TRBV6-2 or TRBV6-3 and J is TRBJ1-2; the D call of TRBD1 rests on TCRdb alone, since no DNA is present to check it. The CDR3 length is 14 residues. The germline V gene encodes CDR1 MNHEY and CDR2 SVGEGT. The CDR3 reads CASSSTGDSYGYTF.

The V gene is TRBV6-5, the J gene TRBJ1-4; TCRdb picks TRBD1, but there is no DNA to check that call. Germline lookup yields CDR1 MNHEY and CDR2 SVGAGI. CDR3 length: 15 residues. The CDR3 loop reads CASSLQGAGDEKLFF.

The rearrangement links TRBV4-1 to TRBJ1-5. Germline CDR1 reads MGHRA; CDR2 reads YSYEKL. The CDR3 extends over 16 amino acids. CDR3 loop: CASSQDVRRDNQPQHF.

The gene calls are TRBV12-3 or TRBV12-4 and TRBJ1-2. The CDR3 is made up of 13 amino acids. Here the CDR3 reads CASSPGPNYGYTF.

The chain carries TRBV13 and TRBJ2-2; the TCRdb call, TRBD1, lacks DNA for checking. In germline, CDR1 is PRHDT, CDR2 FYEKMQ (reference sequence). CDR3 size: 15 residues. CDR3 amino acids: CASSSILGQTGELFF.

The chain carries TRBV20-1 and TRBJ2-7; TCRdb selects TRBD1, and the lack of DNA leaves this call unchecked. This CDR3 contains 14 residues. Germline V CDR1 and CDR2: DFQATT, SNEGSKA (reference sequence). The CDR3 sequence: CSARSGQGMAEHYF.

The chain uses TRBV25-1 and TRBJ1-2; the D gene TCRdb calls, TRBD1, cannot be checked with no DNA. The CDR3 runs to 14 residues. CDR1 is MGHDK and CDR2 is SYGVNS in the germline V gene. This CDR3 is CASSDLRTGGSYLF.

The rearrangement links TRBV12-3 or TRBV12-4 to TRBJ2-3; the D gene TCRdb calls, TRBD2, cannot be checked with no DNA. This CDR3 is built from 14 residues. The CDR3 sequence: CAVRKRETTDTQYF.

The chain joins TRBV6-5 to TRBJ1-2. Germline V lookup: CDR1 MNHEY, CDR2 SVGAGI. The CDR3 sequence is 12 residues long. CDR3 protein: CASMGRNYGYTF.

The chain uses TRBV28 and TRBJ2-7; TCRdb's D call of TRBD2 is untestable without DNA. Germline V lookup: CDR1 MDHEN, CDR2 SYDVKM. This CDR3 has 17 amino acids. The CDR3 region is CASSLDGRDFPSYEQYF.

J is TRBJ2-3 and V is TRBV10-3. CDR3 length equals 12 residues. Germline V gene data show CDR1 as ENHRY and CDR2 as SYGVKD. This CDR3 reads CAISWSTDTQYF.

J is TRBJ2-2 and V is TRBV7-2; the TRBD1 assignment by TCRdb is unverifiable without DNA. CDR3 size: 17 residues. Looked up from germline, CDR1 is SGHTA and CDR2 is FQGNSA. The CDR3 reads CASSLRPTETNTGELFF.

This chain connects TRBV4-3 to TRBJ2-3; without DNA, the TCRdb call of TRBD2 cannot be checked. The CDR3 spans 16 residues. The germline gives CDR1 LGHNA, CDR2 YSLEER. The CDR3 sequence is CASSQETSSYTDTQYF.

The chain employs TRBV24-1 and TRBJ1-1; there is no DNA to check the TCRdb D call of TRBD1. Germline V gene data show CDR1 as KGHDR and CDR2 as SFDVKD. CDR3 length: 11 residues. The chain's CDR3 is CATNQGTEAFF.

The chain recombines TRBV7-9 with TRBJ2-7. This CDR3 region has 14 residues. Germline V gives CDR1 SEHNR, CDR2 FQNEAQ (reference sequence). CDR3 sequence reads: CASSLATAGYEQYF.

This chain uses TRBV19 with TRBJ2-1; TCRdb selects TRBD1, and the lack of DNA leaves this call unchecked. This CDR3 is 12 amino acids long. Germline V CDR1 and CDR2: LNHDA, SQIVND (reference sequence). CDR3 region: CASSLTGEEQFF.

The genes are TRBV6-1 and TRBJ2-7; TCRdb's D gene call, TRBD2, goes unchecked for lack of DNA. The germline gives CDR1 MNHNS, CDR2 SASEGT. This CDR3 contains 15 residues. This CDR3 reads CASSDPSGAPYEQYF.

This chain uses TRBV10-3 with TRBJ1-2; TCRdb calls TRBD1, which cannot be checked without DNA. This CDR3 is built from 13 residues. Germline CDR1 and CDR2: ENHRY and SYGVKD. The CDR3 loop reads CAISLQGYYGYTF.

V and J are TRBV13 and TRBJ2-7. The CDR3 runs to 14 residues. Per the germline V gene, CDR1 is PRHDT and CDR2 is FYEKMQ (reference sequence). The CDR3 reads CASSLGDKVHEQYF. The full variable domain, rest sourced from reference TRBV13 and TRBJ2-7, is AAGVIQSPRHLIKEKRETATLKCYPIPRHDTVYWYQQGPGQDPQFLISFYEKMQSDKGSIPDRFSAQQFSDYHSELNMSSLELGDSALYFCASSLGDKVHEQYFGPGTRLTVT.

The rearrangement links TRBV6-2 or TRBV6-3 to TRBJ2-7; the D call of TRBD1 rests on TCRdb alone, since no DNA is present to check it. CDR1 and CDR2 (germline): MNHEY, SVGEGT. CDR3 length equals 14 residues. The CDR3 sequence: CASSPGQESYEQYF.

The chain has TRBV5-1 and TRBJ2-5; TCRdb designates TRBD1, a call that cannot be tested without DNA. Germline CDR1 is SGHRS and CDR2 is YFSETQ. The length of the CDR3 is 14 residues. CDR3 sequence: CASSLGDSQETQYF.

The chain links TRBV11-2 to TRBJ1-4. The germline CDR1 and CDR2 sequences are SGHAT and FQNNGV. The CDR3 sequence is 14 residues long. CDR3 sequence: CASSPRAGGEKLFF.

The chain employs TRBV11-2 and TRBJ2-5; checking the TCRdb D call of TRBD1 is not possible without DNA. Germline CDR1 SGHAT, CDR2 FQNNGV. The CDR3 loop spans 14 amino acids. The CDR3 sequence is CASSYTLQGETQYF.

The V gene is TRBV29-1, the J gene TRBJ2-3. The CDR3 loop spans 12 amino acids. Per germline, CDR1 SQVTM and CDR2 ANQGSEA. CDR3 residues: CSVEYGTDTQYF.

CDR3 residues: CASSSGLAGGLRASTDTQYF. The chain links TRBV12-3 or TRBV12-4 to TRBJ2-3; absent DNA, TCRdb's TRBD2 call cannot be checked. The CDR3 sequence is 20 residues long.

The chain links TRBV9 to TRBJ1-1. Germline-derived CDR1 and CDR2 are SGDLS and YYNGEE. The CDR3 has 15 amino acids. Here the CDR3 reads CASSDGRNINTEAFF.

J is TRBJ2-1 and V is TRBV6-5; TCRdb names TRBD1, which stays unverified in the absence of DNA. The CDR3 extends over 16 amino acids. CDR1 and CDR2 from the germline V gene are MNHEY and SVGAGI. The CDR3 is CASSYSWDSAYNEQFF.

V gene TRBV11-2 combines with J gene TRBJ2-5; TCRdb calls TRBD1, which cannot be checked without DNA. The CDR3 covers 14 residues. Germline CDR1 and CDR2: SGHAT and FQNNGV. This CDR3 is CASSLDRGSETQYF.

The chain has TRBV5-1 and TRBJ2-7. This CDR3 is built from 11 residues. Germline lookup yields CDR1 SGHRS and CDR2 YFSETQ. The CDR3 protein is CASSQQYEQYF.

CDR3 loop: CASRPTGFQETQYF. V and J are TRBV28 and TRBJ2-5; TCRdb lists TRBD1, though no DNA is available to test this call. The CDR3 consists of 14 residues. Per the germline V gene, CDR1 is MDHEN and CDR2 is SYDVKM.